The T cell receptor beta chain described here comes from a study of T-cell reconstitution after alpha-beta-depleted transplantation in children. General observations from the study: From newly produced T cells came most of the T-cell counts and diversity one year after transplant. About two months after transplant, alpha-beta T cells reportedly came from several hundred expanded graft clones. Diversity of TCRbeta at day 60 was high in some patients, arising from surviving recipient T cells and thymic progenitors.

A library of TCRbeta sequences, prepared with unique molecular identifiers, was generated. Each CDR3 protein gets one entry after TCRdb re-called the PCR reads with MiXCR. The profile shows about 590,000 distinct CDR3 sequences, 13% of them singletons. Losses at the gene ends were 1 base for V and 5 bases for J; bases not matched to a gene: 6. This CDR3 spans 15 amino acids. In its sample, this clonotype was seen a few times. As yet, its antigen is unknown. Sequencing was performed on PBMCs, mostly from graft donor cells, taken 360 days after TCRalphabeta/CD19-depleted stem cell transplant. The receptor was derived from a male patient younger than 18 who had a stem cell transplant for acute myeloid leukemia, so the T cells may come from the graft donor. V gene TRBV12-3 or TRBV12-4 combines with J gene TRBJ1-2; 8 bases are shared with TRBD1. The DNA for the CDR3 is TGTGCCAGCAGTTTAGGACAGGGGCGATTATATGGCTACACCTTC. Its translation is CASSLGQGRLYGYTF.